A selection of T cell receptor beta chains follows, all from one sample in a study of monozygotic twins with inflammatory bowel disease. Reanalyzing the 5' RACE reads, TCRdb keeps one entry per CDR3 protein, without DNA. The listing records about 350,000 distinct CDR3 sequences. Sequencing used blood. These receptors originate from a human donor with ulcerative colitis or Crohn's disease, or a healthy co-twin of an affected twin (not recorded which). The CDR3 runs from the conserved cysteine through the conserved F or W.

J gene	V gene	CDR3 protein
TRBJ2-1	TRBV19	CASSTQRPGVSEQFF
TRBJ1-1	TRBV28	CASKVGSSQTEAFF
TRBJ1-4	TRBV18	CSSSYSGTDATNEKLFF
TRBJ2-7	TRBV12-3/TRBV12-4	CASGDSDRLSYEQYF
TRBJ2-3	TRBV12-3/TRBV12-4	CASSPSGVTDTQYF
TRBJ2-7	TRBV27	CASSWTSGRGYYEQYF
TRBJ1-3	TRBV11-1	CASSLDKGLLPSGSGNTIYF
TRBJ2-5	TRBV7-2	CASSPLREQETQYF
TRBJ1-4	TRBV28	CASSSRQGGATNEKLFF
TRBJ1-1	TRBV7-2	CASVFVGGGGTEAFF
TRBJ2-7	TRBV3-1	CASSPRQDKEQYF
TRBJ2-5	TRBV7-2	CASSLRGLETQYF
TRBJ1-5	TRBV12-3/TRBV12-4	CASSSPDQPQHF
TRBJ2-6	TRBV6-2/TRBV6-3	CASSKQGASGANVLTF
TRBJ2-5	TRBV23-1	CASSQSWGIGQETQYF
TRBJ2-3	TRBV20-1	CSAGAPDTQYF
TRBJ2-7	TRBV9	CASSVGSASLREQYF
TRBJ2-3	TRBV5-1	CDSSLADRRGDTQYF
TRBJ2-1	TRBV15	CATSRTGLYNEQFF
TRBJ2-1	TRBV7-2	CASSPPRQGIIGEQFF
TRBJ2-4	TRBV4-1	CASSQDGGGLFKNMQYF
TRBJ2-3	TRBV6-6	CASRPGPLTDTQYF
TRBJ2-7	TRBV20-1	CSAQAEAGYEQYF
TRBJ2-5	TRBV6-4	CASSDSPGGKETQYF
TRBJ2-5	TRBV4-3	CASSPRTVGREETQYF
TRBJ1-1	TRBV29-1	CSVVWGRDTEAFF
TRBJ1-2	TRBV6-5	CASSYSEGPRHF
TRBJ2-3	TRBV5-1	CASSDSLASLDTQYF
TRBJ2-7	TRBV20-1	CSAQPLTGAGYEQYF
TRBJ2-3	TRBV6-2/TRBV6-3	CASAPDFTDTQYF
TRBJ1-1	TRBV7-9	CASSLENRAGTEAFF
TRBJ2-7	TRBV28	CASSKRGLTYYEQYF
TRBJ2-2	TRBV12-3/TRBV12-4	CASSSLGELFF
TRBJ2-7	TRBV6-1	CASSGSGASYEQYF
TRBJ2-1	TRBV7-9	CASSYAVRSTVNEQFF
TRBJ1-4	TRBV24-1	CATSDGANEKLFF
TRBJ1-5	TRBV20-1	CSAKVGTDSNQPQHF
TRBJ2-7	TRBV28	CASSGGGSTYEQYF
TRBJ1-2	TRBV12-3/TRBV12-4	CASSVRGGVNYGYTF
TRBJ1-5	TRBV6-2/TRBV6-3	CASTLSGAYQPQHF
TRBJ2-6	TRBV7-2	CASSLGPGGGLMTGANVLTF
TRBJ2-2	TRBV5-6	CASSATTVTGELFF
TRBJ1-6	TRBV7-9	CASSLATDGSPLHF
TRBJ2-5	TRBV28	CASSVQTGGSVETQYF
TRBJ2-7	TRBV12-3/TRBV12-4	CASLDSTILTLPSGNYEQYF
TRBJ1-3	TRBV12-3/TRBV12-4	CASSLALSQRGNTIYF
TRBJ2-7	TRBV6-5	CASSYRQGLSYEQYF
TRBJ2-7	TRBV6-1	CASSALAGSYEQYF
TRBJ2-2	TRBV5-1	CASSLNLKGRASNTGELFF
TRBJ2-7	TRBV20-1	CSASAGTGPYEQYF
TRBJ2-7	TRBV20-1	CSARPGQGDEQYF
TRBJ1-5	TRBV5-1	CASSTGGPNQPQHF
TRBJ2-2	TRBV12-3/TRBV12-4	CASTRDSTGELFF
TRBJ1-6	TRBV6-4	CAGLGQGNSPLHF
TRBJ2-5	TRBV5-1	CASSLGPGTKETQYF